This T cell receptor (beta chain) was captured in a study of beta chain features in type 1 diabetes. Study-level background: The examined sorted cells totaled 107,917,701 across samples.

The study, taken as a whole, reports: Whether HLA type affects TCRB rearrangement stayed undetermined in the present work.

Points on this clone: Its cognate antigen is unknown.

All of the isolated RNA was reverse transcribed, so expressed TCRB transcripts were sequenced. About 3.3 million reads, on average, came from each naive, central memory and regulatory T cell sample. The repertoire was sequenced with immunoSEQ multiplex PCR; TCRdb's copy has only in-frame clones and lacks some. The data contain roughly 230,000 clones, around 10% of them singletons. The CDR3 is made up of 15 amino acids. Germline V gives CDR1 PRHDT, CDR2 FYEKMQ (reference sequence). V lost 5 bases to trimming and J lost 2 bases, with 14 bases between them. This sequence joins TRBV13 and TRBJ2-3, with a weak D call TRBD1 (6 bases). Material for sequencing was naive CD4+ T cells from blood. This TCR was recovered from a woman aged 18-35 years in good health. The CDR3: CASSLVGQSTDTQYF. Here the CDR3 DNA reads TGTGCCAGCAGCCTGGTCGGACAGTCCACAGATACGCAGTATTTT.